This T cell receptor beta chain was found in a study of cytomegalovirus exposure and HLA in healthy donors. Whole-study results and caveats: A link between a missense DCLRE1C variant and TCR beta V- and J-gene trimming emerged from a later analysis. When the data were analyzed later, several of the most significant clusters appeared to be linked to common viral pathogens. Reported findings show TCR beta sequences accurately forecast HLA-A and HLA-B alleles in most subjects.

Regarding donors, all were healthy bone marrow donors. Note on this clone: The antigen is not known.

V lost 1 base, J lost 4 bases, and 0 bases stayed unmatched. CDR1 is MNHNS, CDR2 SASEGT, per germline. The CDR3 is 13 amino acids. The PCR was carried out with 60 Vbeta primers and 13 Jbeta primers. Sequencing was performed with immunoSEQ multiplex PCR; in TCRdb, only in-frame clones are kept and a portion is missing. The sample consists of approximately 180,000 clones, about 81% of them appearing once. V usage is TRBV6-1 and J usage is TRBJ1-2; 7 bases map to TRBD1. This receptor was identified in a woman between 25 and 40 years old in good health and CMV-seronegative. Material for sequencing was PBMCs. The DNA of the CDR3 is TGTGCCAGCAGTGAAGGACAGGGCTATGGCTACACCTTC. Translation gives CASSEGQGYGYTF.